The rows below give T cell receptor beta chains drawn from one sample of a study of regulatory and conventional T cells in RAG deficiency. The data were produced by immunoSEQ multiplex PCR, yet TCRdb's version contains in-frame clones alone and is incomplete. The table records more than 8,500 clones, about 94% of them present only once. The sequenced material came from CD4+ effector T cells sorted from blood. All receptors derive from a human donor with RAG deficiency presenting as severe combined immunodeficiency. Both conserved end residues are part of each CDR3. A D gene is named only where the DNA matches it firmly. Only part of the rows carry a size: once, few, many, or a class if the clone is expanded.

j_gene | d_gene | abundance | v_gene | len | CDR3nt | CDR3aa
TRBJ2-3 | . | . | TRBV10-3 | 14 | TGTGCCATCAGTGAGTCGACAGGCACAGATACGCAGTATTTT | CAISESTGTDTQYF
TRBJ2-5 | TRBD1 | . | TRBV10-1 | 14 | TGCGCCAGCAGTCTGGACAGGGGGCGGGAGACCCAGTACTTC | CASSLDRGRETQYF
TRBJ2-4 | . | . | TRBV6-1 | 13 | TGTGCCAGCAGTGAAGCGGAAGGGGTCATTCAGTACTTC | CASSEAEGVIQYF
TRBJ2-7 | . | . | TRBV6-6 | 12 | TGTGCCAGCAGTTACAGGAAAACCGAGCAGTACTTC | CASSYRKTEQYF
TRBJ2-3 | . | . | TRBV7-2 | 11 | TGTGCCAGCAGCTTAGAATATACGCAGTATTTT | CASSLEYTQYF
TRBJ2-7 | . | . | TRBV9 | 14 | TGTGCCAGCAGCGTAGGAGCCGGGGGCTACGAGCAGTACTTC | CASSVGAGGYEQYF
TRBJ2-3 | TRBD1 | . | TRBV7-3 | 14 | TGTGCCAGCAGCACCGGACAGGGAACAGATACGCAGTATTTT | CASSTGQGTDTQYF
TRBJ2-7 | TRBD1 | once | TRBV7-2 | 13 | TGTGCCAGCAGCTTCGACAGGGGGCGCGAGCAGTACTTC | CASSFDRGREQYF
TRBJ2-3 | . | . | TRBV4-1 | 16 | TGCGCCAGCAGCCAAGGGGCAGGGCTGGGCACAGATACGCAGTATTTT | CASSQGAGLGTDTQYF
TRBJ1-2 | . | . | TRBV7-2 | 13 | TGTGCCAGCAGCTTCGACGGAACTTATGGCTACACCTTC | CASSFDGTYGYTF
TRBJ2-3 | . | . | TRBV6-5 | 14 | TGTGCCAGCAGCCGCGGGACAGCCGGAGATACGCAGTATTTT | CASSRGTAGDTQYF
TRBJ1-3 | . | . | TRBV7-2 | 16 | TGTGCCAGCAGCCTAACTAGGGTGATATCTGGAAACACCATATATTTT | CASSLTRVISGNTIYF
TRBJ2-3 | . | . | TRBV27 | 14 | TGTGCCAGCAGTTTATCCCACAGTCCAGATACGCAGTATTTT | CASSLSHSPDTQYF
TRBJ2-3 | TRBD1 | . | TRBV19 | 12 | TGTGCCAGTGGGACAGTCACAGATACGCAGTATTTT | CASGTVTDTQYF
TRBJ1-5 | . | . | TRBV30 | 13 | TGTGCCTGGAGTGTAGAGGGGGATCAGCCCCAGCATTTT | CAWSVEGDQPQHF
TRBJ2-6 | . | once | TRBV6-5 | 16 | TGTGCCAGCAGTTTTCGCCCCGCGGCAGGGGCCAACGTCCTGACTTTC | CASSFRPAAGANVLTF
TRBJ2-7 | TRBD2 | . | TRBV5-4 | 14 | TGTGCCAGCAGCAGCGGACTAGCTGGGTACGAGCAGTACTTC | CASSSGLAGYEQYF
TRBJ2-2 | . | . | TRBV11-3 | 13 | TGTGCCAGCAGCTTAGACAGGACCGGGGAGCTGTTTTTT | CASSLDRTGELFF
TRBJ2-3 | . | . | TRBV11-2 | 14 | TGTGCCAGCAGCTTAGACAGGGGCACAGATACGCAGTATTTT | CASSLDRGTDTQYF
TRBJ2-3 | . | . | TRBV19 | 14 | TGTGCCAGTAGTATGAGGCGTACCCCAGATACGCAGTATTTT | CASSMRRTPDTQYF
TRBJ2-7 | . | . | TRBV18 | 15 | TGTGCCAGCTCACCAGTCTTGGGGGCCTCCTACGAGCAGTACTTC | CASSPVLGASYEQYF
TRBJ2-7 | TRBD2 | . | TRBV7-2 | 13 | TGTGCCAGCAGCTTGGGCGGGGGCTACGAGCAGTACTTC | CASSLGGGYEQYF
TRBJ2-7 | . | . | TRBV28 | 13 | TGTGCCAGTAGTGGGGGTAGCTCCTACGAGCAGTACTTC | CASSGGSSYEQYF
TRBJ1-1 | . | . | TRBV7-6 | 14 | TGTGCCAGCAGCTTAGGACATCTGAACACTGAAGCTTTCTTT | CASSLGHLNTEAFF
TRBJ2-2 | . | . | TRBV15 | 13 | TGTGCCACCAGCAGAGATCACACCGGGGAGCTGTTTTTT | CATSRDHTGELFF
TRBJ2-7 | TRBD2 | . | TRBV27 | 14 | TGTGCCAGCAGTTTATTGCGGGGGAGCTACGAGCAGTACTTC | CASSLLRGSYEQYF
TRBJ2-5 | . | once | TRBV9 | 14 | TGTGCCAGCAGCGTAGGTGGCGGGCGAGAGACCCAGTACTTC | CASSVGGGRETQYF